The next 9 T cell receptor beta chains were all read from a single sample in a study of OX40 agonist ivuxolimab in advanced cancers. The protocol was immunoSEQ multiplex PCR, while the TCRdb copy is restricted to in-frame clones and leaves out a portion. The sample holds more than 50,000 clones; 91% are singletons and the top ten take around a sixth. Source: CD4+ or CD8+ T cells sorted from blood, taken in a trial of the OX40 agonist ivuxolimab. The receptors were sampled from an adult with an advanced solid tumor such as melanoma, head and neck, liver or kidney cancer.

DNA of the CDR3: TGTGCCAGCAGTTATAGCGGGGCCACGAACAATGAGCAGTTCTTC. Residues: CASSYSGATNNEQFF. This rearrangement joins TRBV11-2 to TRBJ2-1; 8 nucleotides align to TRBD2. V was clipped by 6 bases and J by 5 bases; unmatched bases: 9. The germline gives CDR1 SGHAT, CDR2 FQNNGV. The CDR3 loop spans 15 amino acids. The full variable domain, in which reference TRBV11-2 and TRBJ2-1 provide the parts outside the CDR3, is EAGVAQSPRYKIIEKRQSVAFWCNPISGHATLYWYQQILGQGPKLLIQFQNNGVVDDSQLPKDRFSAERLKGVDSTLKIQPAKLEDSAVYLCASSYSGATNNEQFFGPGTRLTVL.

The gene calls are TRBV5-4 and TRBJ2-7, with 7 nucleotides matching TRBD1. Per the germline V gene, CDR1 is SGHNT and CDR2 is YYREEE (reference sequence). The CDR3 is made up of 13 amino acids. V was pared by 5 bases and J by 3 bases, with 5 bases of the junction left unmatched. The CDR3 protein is CASSYGTVYEQYF. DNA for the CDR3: TGTGCCAGCAGTTACGGGACAGTCTACGAGCAGTACTTC.

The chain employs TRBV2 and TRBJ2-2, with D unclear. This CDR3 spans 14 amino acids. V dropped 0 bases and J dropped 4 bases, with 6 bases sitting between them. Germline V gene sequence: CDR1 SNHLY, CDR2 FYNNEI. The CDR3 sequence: CASSEADSTGELFF. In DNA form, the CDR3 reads TGTGCCAGCAGTGAAGCAGACTCCACCGGGGAGCTGTTTTTT.

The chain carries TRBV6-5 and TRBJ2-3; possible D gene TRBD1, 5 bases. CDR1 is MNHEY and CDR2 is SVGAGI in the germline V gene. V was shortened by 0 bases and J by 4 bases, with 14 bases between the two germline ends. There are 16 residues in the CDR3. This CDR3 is CASSYSMGQESDTQYF. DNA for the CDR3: TGTGCCAGCAGTTACTCGATGGGGCAGGAGTCAGATACGCAGTATTTT.

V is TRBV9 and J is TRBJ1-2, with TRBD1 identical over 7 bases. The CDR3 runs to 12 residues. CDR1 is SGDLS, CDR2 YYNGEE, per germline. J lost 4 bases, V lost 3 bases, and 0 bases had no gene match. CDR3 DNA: TGTGCCAGCAGCGGGGACAGCTATGGCTACACCTTC. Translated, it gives CASSGDSYGYTF. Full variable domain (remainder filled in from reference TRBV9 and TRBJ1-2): DSGVTQTPKHLITATGQRVTLRCSPRSGDLSVYWYQQSLDQGLQFLIQYYNGEERAKGNILERFSAQQFPDLHSELNLSSLELGDSALYFCASSGDSYGYTFGSGTRLTVV.

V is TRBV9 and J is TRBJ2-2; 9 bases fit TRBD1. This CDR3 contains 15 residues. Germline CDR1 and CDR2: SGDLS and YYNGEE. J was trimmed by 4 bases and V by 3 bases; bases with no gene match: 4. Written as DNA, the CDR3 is TGTGCCAGCAGCGACAGGGGGCGCGGCACCGGGGAGCTGTTTTTT. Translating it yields CASSDRGRGTGELFF.

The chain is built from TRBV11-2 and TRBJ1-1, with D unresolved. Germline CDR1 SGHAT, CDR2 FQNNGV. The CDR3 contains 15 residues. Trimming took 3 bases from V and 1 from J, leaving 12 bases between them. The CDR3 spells CASSLGFGKNTEAFF. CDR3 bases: TGTGCCAGCAGCTTGGGGTTCGGGAAGAACACTGAAGCTTTCTTT.

The CDR3 bases are TGTGCCAGCAGCTTGCTTGGTGGGTCCACTGAAGCTTTCTTT. Residues: CASSLLGGSTEAFF. This chain uses TRBV7-6 with TRBJ1-1, with D hard to call. Trimming removed 3 bases from V and 4 bases from J, with 12 bases in between. The CDR3 spans 14 residues. CDR1 is SGHVS and CDR2 is FNYEAQ in the germline V gene.

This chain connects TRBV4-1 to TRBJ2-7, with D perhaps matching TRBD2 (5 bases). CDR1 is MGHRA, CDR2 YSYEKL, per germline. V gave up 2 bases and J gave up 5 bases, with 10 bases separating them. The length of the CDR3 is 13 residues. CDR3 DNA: TGCGCCAGCAGCCAACTAAGAGGGAACGAGCAGTACTTC. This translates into CASSQLRGNEQYF.